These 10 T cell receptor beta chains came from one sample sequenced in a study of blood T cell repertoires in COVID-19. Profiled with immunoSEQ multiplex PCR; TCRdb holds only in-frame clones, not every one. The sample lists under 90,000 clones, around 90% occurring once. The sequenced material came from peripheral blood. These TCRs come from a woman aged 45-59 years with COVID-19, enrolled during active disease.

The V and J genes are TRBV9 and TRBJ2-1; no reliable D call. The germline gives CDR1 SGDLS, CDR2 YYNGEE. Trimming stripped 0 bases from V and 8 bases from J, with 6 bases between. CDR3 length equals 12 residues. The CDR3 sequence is CASSVDLDEQFF. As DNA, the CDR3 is TGTGCCAGCAGCGTAGACTTGGATGAGCAGTTCTTC.

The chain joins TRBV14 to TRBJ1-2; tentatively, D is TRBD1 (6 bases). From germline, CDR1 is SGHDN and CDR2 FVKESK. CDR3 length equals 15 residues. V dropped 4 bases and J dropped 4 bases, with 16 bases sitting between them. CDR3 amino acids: CASSPHRVGGYGYTF. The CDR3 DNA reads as TGTGCCAGCAGCCCGCACAGGGTTGGGGGCTATGGCTACACCTTC.

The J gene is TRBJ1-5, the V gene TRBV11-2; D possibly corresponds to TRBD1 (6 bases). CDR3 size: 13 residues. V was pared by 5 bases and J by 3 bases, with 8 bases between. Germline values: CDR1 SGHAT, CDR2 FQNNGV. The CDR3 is CASSTGINQPQHF. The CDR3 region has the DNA TGTGCCAGCAGCACAGGGATCAATCAGCCCCAGCATTTT.

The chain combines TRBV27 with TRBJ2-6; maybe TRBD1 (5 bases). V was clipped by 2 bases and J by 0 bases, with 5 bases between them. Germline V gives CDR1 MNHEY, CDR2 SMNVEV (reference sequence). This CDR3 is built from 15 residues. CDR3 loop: CASSLGASGANVLTF. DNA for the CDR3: TGTGCCAGCAGTTTAGGGGCCTCTGGGGCCAACGTCCTGACTTTC.

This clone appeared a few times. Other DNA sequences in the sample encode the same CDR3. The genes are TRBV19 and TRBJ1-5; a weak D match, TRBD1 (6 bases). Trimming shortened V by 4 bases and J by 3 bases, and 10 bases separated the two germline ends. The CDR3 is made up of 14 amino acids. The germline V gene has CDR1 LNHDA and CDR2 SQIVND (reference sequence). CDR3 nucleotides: TGTGCCAGTAGTAGTCAGGGGTTCAATCAGCCCCAGCATTTT. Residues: CASSSQGFNQPQHF.

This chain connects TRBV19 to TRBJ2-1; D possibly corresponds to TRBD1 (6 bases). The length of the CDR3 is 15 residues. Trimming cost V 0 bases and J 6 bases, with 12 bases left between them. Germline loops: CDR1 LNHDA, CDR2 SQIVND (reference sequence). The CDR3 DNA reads TGTGCCAGTAGTATAGAGGGGGCGCTCGGCAATGAGCAGTTCTTC. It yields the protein CASSIEGALGNEQFF.

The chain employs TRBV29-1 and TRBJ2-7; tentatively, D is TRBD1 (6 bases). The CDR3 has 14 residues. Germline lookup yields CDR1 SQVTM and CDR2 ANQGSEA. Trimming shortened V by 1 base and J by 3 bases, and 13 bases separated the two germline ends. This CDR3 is CSVEVRDINYEQYF. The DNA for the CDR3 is TGCAGCGTTGAAGTCCGGGACATAAACTACGAGCAGTACTTC.

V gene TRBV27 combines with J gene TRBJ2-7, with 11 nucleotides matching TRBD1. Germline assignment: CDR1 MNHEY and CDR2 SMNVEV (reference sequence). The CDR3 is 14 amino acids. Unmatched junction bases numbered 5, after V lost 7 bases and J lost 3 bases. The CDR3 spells CASTHGTGGYEQYF. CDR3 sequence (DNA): TGTGCCAGCACTCATGGGACAGGGGGCTACGAGCAGTACTTC.

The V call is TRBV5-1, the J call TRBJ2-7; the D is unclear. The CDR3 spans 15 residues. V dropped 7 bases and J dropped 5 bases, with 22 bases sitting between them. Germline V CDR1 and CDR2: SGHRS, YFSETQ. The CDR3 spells CASQPDPSLVNEQYF. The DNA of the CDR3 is TGCGCCAGCCAACCTGATCCTTCGTTAGTCAACGAGCAGTACTTC.

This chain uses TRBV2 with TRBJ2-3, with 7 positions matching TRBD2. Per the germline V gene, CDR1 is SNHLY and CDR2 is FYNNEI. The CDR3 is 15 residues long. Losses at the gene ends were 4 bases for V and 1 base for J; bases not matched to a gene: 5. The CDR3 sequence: CASSGGLGGTDTQYF. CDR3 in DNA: TGTGCCAGCAGTGGAGGACTAGGGGGCACAGATACGCAGTATTTT.